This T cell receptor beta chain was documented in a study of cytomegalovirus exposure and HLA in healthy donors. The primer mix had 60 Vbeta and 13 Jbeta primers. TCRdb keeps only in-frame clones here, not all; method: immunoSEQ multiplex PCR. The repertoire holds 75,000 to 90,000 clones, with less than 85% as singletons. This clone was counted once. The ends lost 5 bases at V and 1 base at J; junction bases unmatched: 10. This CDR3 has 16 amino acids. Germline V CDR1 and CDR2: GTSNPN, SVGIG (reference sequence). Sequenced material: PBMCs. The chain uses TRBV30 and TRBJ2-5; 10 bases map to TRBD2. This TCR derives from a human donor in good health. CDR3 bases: TGTGCCTGGCGACGCCGTAGCGGGGGGCTCCAAGAGACCCAGTACTTC. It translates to CAWRRRSGGLQETQYF.